This TCR beta chain derives from a study of T cell changes during pregnancy in multiple sclerosis. Germline V lookup: CDR1 SGHTA, CDR2 FQGNSA. Germline trimming cut 3 bases from V and 4 bases from J; bases unmatched to any gene: 5. This CDR3 is 15 amino acids long. Clones were sequenced by immunoSEQ multiplex PCR, and TCRdb holds only the in-frame ones, with some missing. The sample lists around 75,000 clones, around 94% occurring once. The source material was CD4+ T cells from peripheral blood mononuclear cells, sampled after pregnancy. This clonotype originated in a female donor with multiple sclerosis, enrolled in a pregnancy study. The V and J genes are TRBV7-2 and TRBJ2-1; TRBD2 matches 8 bases. The CDR3 reads CASSFSGTKYNEQFF. In nucleotides, the CDR3 is TGTGCCAGCAGCTTTAGCGGGACCAAATACAATGAGCAGTTCTTC. Supplemented by reference TRBV7-2 and TRBJ2-1, the full variable domain reads GAGVSQSPSNKVTEKGKDVELRCDPISGHTALYWYRQSLGQGLEFLIYFQGNSAPDKSGLPSDRFSAERTGGSVSTLTIQRTQQEDSAVYLCASSFSGTKYNEQFFGPGTRLTVL.